This T cell receptor beta chain emerged from a study of CD8 T cells in ankylosing spondylitis. Study outcomes and limitations: Clones linked to disease were reported to show significant enrichment in matched ankylosing spondylitis synovial fluid. Among TCR beta sequences, a motif of about 8 highly homologous variants appeared characteristic of ankylosing spondylitis blood. With a CD8+ phenotype, disease-linked clones were relatively rare in peripheral blood.

Comments on this clonotype: Its target is not known.

In TCRdb, the 5' RACE reads were re-called with MiXCR into one record per CDR3 protein. The sample lists fewer than 450,000 distinct CDR3 sequences, about a sixth occurring once. The CDR3 spans 16 residues. Germline CDR1 is SGHRS and CDR2 is YFSETQ. The V gene end was trimmed by 4 bases and the J gene end by 8 bases; junction bases not matched to a gene: 7. The specimen was blood, either unsorted or a sorted T cell fraction (not recorded which). This clonotype was sampled from a male donor with ankylosing spondylitis. The chain joins TRBV5-1 to TRBJ1-6, with 12 bases identical to TRBD1. This CDR3 is CASSRDRGRKDSPLHF. CDR3 in DNA: TGCGCCAGCAGCCGGGACAGGGGGCGCAAAGATTCACCCCTCCACTTT.